The 30 T cell receptor beta chains listed next were all sequenced from one sample in a study of T cells in Graves' hyperthyroidism and ophthalmopathy. TCR beta CDR3 regions were amplified from RNA transcripts. First-round RT-PCR with HTBI primers amplified the TCR CDR3 region. TCRdb reanalysed the multiplex PCR reads using MiXCR and keeps one entry per CDR3 protein. The table includes about 400,000 distinct CDR3 sequences, around 25% detected once. Sequences were obtained from blood. The origin of the receptors is a man aged 50 to 60 with Graves' hyperthyroidism.

Only a few counts were recorded for this clonotype. The genes are TRBV29-1 and TRBJ2-7; D perhaps matches TRBD1 (5 bases). The germline V and J ends were trimmed by 4 bases and 2 bases, with 12 bases remaining between them. From germline, CDR1 is SQVTM and CDR2 ANQGSEA. The length of the CDR3 is 13 residues. In DNA form, the CDR3 reads TGCAGCGTTGTCTCAGGGATGGCCTACGAGCAGTACTTC. It yields the protein CSVVSGMAYEQYF.

The chain is built from TRBV7-3 and TRBJ2-3, with D perhaps matching TRBD1 (5 bases). The V end was cut by 5 bases, the J end by 6 bases, with 12 bases between. This CDR3 comprises 13 residues. The germline V gene encodes CDR1 SGHTA and CDR2 FQGTGA. The CDR3 spells CASSQGAVDTQYF. Here the CDR3 DNA reads TGTGCCAGCAGCCAAGGGGCAGTGGATACGCAGTATTTT. The whole variable domain, filled in from reference TRBV7-3 and TRBJ2-3, reads GAGVSQTPSNKVTEKGKYVELRCDPISGHTALYWYRQSLGQGPEFLIYFQGTGAADDSGLPNDRFFAVRPEGSVSTLKIQRTERGDSAVYLCASSQGAVDTQYFGPGTRLTVL.

This clonotype was seen repeatedly, ten times or more. The chain joins TRBV14 to TRBJ2-1; D possibly corresponds to TRBD2 (5 bases). Trimming removed 5 bases from V and 2 bases from J, with 13 bases in between. CDR1 SGHDN and CDR2 FVKESK come from the germline V gene. There are 15 residues in the CDR3. This chain's CDR3 is CASSDLLGTYNEQFF. DNA for the CDR3: TGTGCCAGCAGCGACCTACTAGGCACCTACAATGAGCAGTTCTTC.

The V and J genes are TRBV7-6 and TRBJ2-7, with 9 bases identical to TRBD1. Germline CDR1 and CDR2: SGHVS and FNYEAQ. The CDR3 covers 15 residues. After removal of 1 base from V and 3 bases from J, the junction contained 4 bases not matched to a gene. The CDR3 bases are TGTGCCAGCAGCTTAGAGGTGGGACAGGGCTACGAGCAGTACTTC. This gives the protein CASSLEVGQGYEQYF.

This clonotype was observed many times. This chain connects TRBV12-3 or TRBV12-4 to TRBJ2-5, with 8 bases that match TRBD2. The CDR3 is 14 residues long. The ends lost 4 bases at V and 4 bases at J; junction bases unmatched: 5. CDR3 amino acids: CASSSSGGGETQYF. The CDR3 DNA follows: TGTGCCAGCAGTTCCTCCGGGGGGGGAGAGACCCAGTACTTC.

In its sample, this clonotype was seen a few times. This sequence joins TRBV19 and TRBJ1-2, with D possibly matching TRBD1 (6 bases). The germline V and J ends were trimmed by 0 bases and 4 bases, with 12 bases remaining between them. Per germline, CDR1 LNHDA and CDR2 SQIVND (reference sequence). CDR3 size: 15 residues. Here the CDR3 reads CASSIDRAGVYGYTF. The CDR3 nucleotides are TGTGCCAGTAGTATAGATCGAGCAGGGGTCTATGGCTACACCTTC.

This clonotype has only a few counts. The chain links TRBV6-1 to TRBJ1-3; D is uncertain. The V end was cut by 7 bases, the J end by 2 bases, with 12 bases between. Germline CDR1 reads MNHNS; CDR2 reads SASEGT. The CDR3 runs to 14 residues. CDR3 residues: CASTPDPTGNTIYF. The CDR3 region has the DNA TGTGCCAGCACCCCGGATCCGACTGGAAACACCATATATTTT.

This clonotype was counted only a few times. This sequence joins TRBV11-2 and TRBJ2-1; tentatively, D is TRBD2 (5 bases). Germline-derived CDR1 and CDR2 are SGHAT and FQNNGV. The V end was cut by 2 bases, the J end by 0 bases, with 17 bases between. This CDR3 spans 18 amino acids. CDR3 in DNA: TGTGCCAGCAGCTTAAGTGGGAGAGGGTCGAGCTCCTACAATGAGCAGTTCTTC. Translated, it gives CASSLSGRGSSSYNEQFF.

The rearrangement links TRBV7-8 to TRBJ2-7, with 7 bases aligning to TRBD1. The germline gives CDR1 SGHVS, CDR2 FQNEAQ. The CDR3 runs to 15 residues. The junction had 12 bases not matched to a gene; V was cut back by 5 bases and J by 5 bases. The CDR3 region is CASSREGAPSHEQYF. CDR3 in DNA: TGTGCCAGCAGCCGAGAGGGGGCCCCGTCTCACGAGCAGTACTTC.

This clonotype turned up a few times. The V call is TRBV28, the J call TRBJ2-7, with a weak D call TRBD2 (6 bases). Germline assignment: CDR1 MDHEN and CDR2 SYDVKM. Trimming shortened V by 10 bases and J by 6 bases, and 19 bases separated the two germline ends. This CDR3 is 13 amino acids long. The CDR3 nucleotides read TGTGCCACCATACCGGGACTTCGGGGCGAGCAGTACTTC. This sequence encodes CATIPGLRGEQYF.

The V call is TRBV20-1, the J call TRBJ2-1; D gene unclear. V gave up 5 bases and J gave up 0 bases, with 11 bases separating them. Germline assignment: CDR1 DFQATT and CDR2 SNEGSKA (reference sequence). The CDR3 runs to 14 residues. This CDR3 is CSAAPRSSYNEQFF. In DNA, the CDR3 is TGCAGTGCTGCGCCTAGGAGCTCCTACAATGAGCAGTTCTTC.

CDR3 nucleotides: TGTGCCAGCAGCCTATTGGGGGGCTCACAGCCCCAGCATTTT. Protein product: CASSLLGGSQPQHF. The rearrangement joins TRBV27 to TRBJ1-5, with D tentatively TRBD1 (6 bases). This CDR3 region has 14 residues. Trimming pared 6 bases from V and 7 bases from J, leaving 16 bases between. Germline V gene lookup returns CDR1 MNHEY and CDR2 SMNVEV (reference sequence).

This clonotype came up many times. V and J are TRBV7-2 and TRBJ1-1, with D perhaps TRBD1 (5 bases). The V gene's germline CDR1 is SGHTA and CDR2 FQGNSA. The CDR3 totals 13 residues. The V gene lost 0 bases and the J gene lost 10 bases, with 12 bases spanning the gap. CDR3: CASSLARGARAFF. As DNA, the CDR3 is TGTGCCAGCAGCTTAGCGAGAGGGGCCCGAGCTTTCTTT.

The rearrangement uses TRBV29-1 and TRBJ2-7, with D tentatively TRBD2 (6 bases). In germline, CDR1 is SQVTM, CDR2 ANQGSEA. Trimming stripped 4 bases from V and 3 bases from J, with 10 bases between. The CDR3 has 12 residues. The CDR3 loop reads CSVAGTHYEQYF. The CDR3 bases are TGCAGCGTTGCTGGGACTCACTACGAGCAGTACTTC.

This clonotype was picked up many times. CDR3 sequence (DNA): TGTGCCAGCAGTTTAAATCGTGGGAACAATGAGCAGTTCTTC. Protein product: CASSLNRGNNEQFF. The V gene is TRBV12-3 or TRBV12-4, the J gene TRBJ2-1; D not resolved. There are 14 residues in the CDR3. Trimming left V 2 bases short and J 5 bases short, with 10 bases between.

The J gene is TRBJ1-5, the V gene TRBV2, with no clear D. Trimming removed 4 bases at V and 4 bases at J, with 14 bases between. Germline lookup yields CDR1 SNHLY and CDR2 FYNNEI. The CDR3 runs 15 residues. Written as DNA, the CDR3 is TGTGCCAGCAGTGTAATAAACAGCCTAAATCAGCCCCAGCATTTT. It is translated as CASSVINSLNQPQHF.

At least ten counts were recorded for this clonotype. The chain couples TRBV28 to TRBJ2-7; D may correspond to TRBD1 or TRBD2 (6 bases each). Trimming took off 7 bases at V and 2 bases at J, with 15 bases between the two ends. CDR1 and CDR2 from the germline V gene are MDHEN and SYDVKM. This CDR3 region has 14 residues. CDR3 protein: CASTEMGGTYEQYF. For the CDR3, the DNA is TGTGCCAGCACGGAAATGGGGGGCACCTACGAGCAGTACTTC.

This clonotype appeared many times. The CDR3 spells CASSQEEGAYEQYF. For the CDR3, the DNA is TGTGCCAGCAGCCAAGAGGAGGGGGCCTACGAGCAGTACTTC. V and J are TRBV3-1 and TRBJ2-7; D could derive from TRBD1 or TRBD2 (6 bases each). The germline gives CDR1 LGHDT, CDR2 YNNKEL (reference sequence). This CDR3 has 14 amino acids. Trimming took off 0 bases at V and 2 bases at J, with 8 bases between the two ends.

This chain joins TRBV19 and TRBJ2-7, with 10 bases identical to TRBD2. Germline CDR1 reads LNHDA; CDR2 reads SQIVND (reference sequence). The CDR3 has 16 residues. Trimming cost V 3 bases and J 5 bases; bases outside gene matches: 10. CDR3 coding DNA: TGTGCCAGTAGTATTAGGATAGCGGGAGGTTTCGACGAGCAGTACTTC. Translating it yields CASSIRIAGGFDEQYF.

This clonotype was recorded at least ten times. This chain's CDR3 is CASRIKGGTEAFF. CDR3 DNA sequence: TGTGCCAGCAGAATTAAGGGGGGCACTGAAGCTTTCTTT. The chain joins TRBV12-3 or TRBV12-4 to TRBJ1-1, with a weak D call TRBD1 (6 bases). This CDR3 has 13 amino acids. Trimming pared 6 bases from V and 4 bases from J, leaving 12 bases between.

At least ten counts were recorded for this clonotype. J is TRBJ2-7 and V is TRBV7-3; D may be TRBD1 or TRBD2 (6 bases each). The germline V gene encodes CDR1 SGHTA and CDR2 FQGTGA. V was pared by 0 bases and J by 2 bases, with 23 bases between. The CDR3 covers 19 residues. This CDR3 is CASSLTEGVEGEGAYEQYF. Here the CDR3 DNA reads TGTGCCAGCAGCTTAACGGAGGGAGTCGAGGGAGAGGGGGCCTACGAGCAGTACTTC.

There are many counts of this clonotype. This chain joins TRBV27 and TRBJ2-7; no clear D. V was clipped by 4 bases and J by 3 bases, with 4 bases between them. This CDR3 has 11 amino acids. CDR1 is MNHEY and CDR2 is SMNVEV in the germline V gene (reference sequence). The CDR3 is CASSWGYEQYF. The CDR3 nucleotides are TGTGCCAGCAGTTGGGGCTACGAGCAGTACTTC.

CDR3 nucleotide sequence: TGCGCCAGCAGCTTGAGAGGGGTTTATTACACCGGGGAGCTGTTTTTT. Translated, it gives CASSLRGVYYTGELFF. The chain uses TRBV5-1 and TRBJ2-2; D is tentatively TRBD1 or TRBD2 (5 bases each). The V gene lost 1 base and the J gene lost 3 bases, with 13 bases spanning the gap. This CDR3 contains 16 residues. CDR1 and CDR2 (germline): SGHRS, YFSETQ.

This clonotype was detected a few times. The chain has TRBV12-3 or TRBV12-4 and TRBJ2-1; 8 bases are shared with TRBD2. The CDR3 has 13 residues. V lost 6 bases and J lost 8; bases outside the gene matches: 6. The CDR3 DNA sequence: TGTGCCAGCAGGCCGGGACTAGTAGATGAGCAGTTCTTC. It translates to CASRPGLVDEQFF.

The chain recombines TRBV5-1 with TRBJ1-2; D ambiguous. Trimming stripped 3 bases from V and 4 bases from J, with 13 bases between. CDR1 and CDR2 from the germline V gene are SGHRS and YFSETQ. The CDR3 is 14 amino acids. CDR3 region: CASSSPPELYGYTF. In DNA form, the CDR3 reads TGCGCCAGCAGCTCCCCCCCGGAACTCTATGGCTACACCTTC.

The chain couples TRBV20-1 to TRBJ2-7, with 7 bases matching TRBD2. Germline lookup yields CDR1 DFQATT and CDR2 SNEGSKA (reference sequence). The V gene end was trimmed by 6 bases and the J gene end by 3 bases; junction bases not matched to a gene: 17. CDR3 size: 16 residues. As DNA, the CDR3 is TGCAGTGCCCAGCCAGCTAGCGGAGAAGGCCTCTACGAGCAGTACTTC. It encodes CSAQPASGEGLYEQYF.

The CDR3 coding sequence is TGCAGTGCTAGGCTTTTTAGCGGGAGCTACGAGCAGTACTTC. Protein: CSARLFSGSYEQYF. The chain recombines TRBV20-1 with TRBJ2-7; 9 bases are a match to TRBD2. Unmatched junction bases numbered 6, after V lost 3 bases and J lost 3 bases. This CDR3 comprises 14 residues. Germline CDR1 and CDR2: DFQATT and SNEGSKA (reference sequence).

The chain employs TRBV7-9 and TRBJ2-5, with 9 bases fitting TRBD1. Germline V gene data show CDR1 as SEHNR and CDR2 as FQNEAQ (reference sequence). The trim removed 4 bases at V and 5 bases at J, leaving 8 bases unmatched. CDR3 length: 15 residues. CDR3 in amino acids: CASSSVGQGSETQYF. The CDR3 DNA reads as TGTGCCAGCAGCTCAGTGGGACAGGGTTCGGAGACCCAGTACTTC.

V and J are TRBV5-4 and TRBJ2-4; 8 nucleotides align to TRBD1. V lost 5 bases and J lost 1; bases outside the gene matches: 8. The length of the CDR3 is 16 residues. Looked up from germline, CDR1 is SGHNT and CDR2 is YYREEE (reference sequence). CDR3 residues: CASRRQGLGAKNIQYF. CDR3 nucleotides: TGTGCCAGCAGACGACAGGGGCTCGGGGCCAAAAACATTCAGTACTTC.

This clonotype was counted only a few times. The chain couples TRBV20-1 to TRBJ2-2, with 9 bases fitting TRBD2. Losses at the gene ends were 1 base for V and 5 bases for J; bases not matched to a gene: 11. The germline V gene has CDR1 DFQATT and CDR2 SNEGSKA (reference sequence). The CDR3 covers 17 residues. The chain's CDR3 is CSARGGGLAGRTGELFF. The CDR3 region has the DNA TGCAGTGCTAGAGGAGGAGGGCTAGCGGGAAGGACCGGGGAGCTGTTTTTT.